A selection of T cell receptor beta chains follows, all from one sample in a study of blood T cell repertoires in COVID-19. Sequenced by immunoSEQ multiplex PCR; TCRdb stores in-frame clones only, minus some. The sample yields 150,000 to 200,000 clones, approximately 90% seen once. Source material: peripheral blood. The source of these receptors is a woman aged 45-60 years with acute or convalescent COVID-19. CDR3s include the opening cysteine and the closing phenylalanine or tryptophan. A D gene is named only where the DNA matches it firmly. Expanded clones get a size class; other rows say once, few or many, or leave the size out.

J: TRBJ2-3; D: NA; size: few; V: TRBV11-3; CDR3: CASSVAGATDTQYF; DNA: TGTGCCAGCAGCGTGGCGGGGGCCACAGATACGCAGTATTTT
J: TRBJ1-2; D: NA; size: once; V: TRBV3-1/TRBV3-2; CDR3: CASSQGEVGYGYTF; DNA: TGTGCCAGCAGCCAAGGGGAGGTAGGCTACGGCTACACCTTC
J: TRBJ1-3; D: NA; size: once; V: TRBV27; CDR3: CASSFTTGNTIYF; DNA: TGTGCCAGCAGTTTTACAACTGGAAACACCATATATTTT
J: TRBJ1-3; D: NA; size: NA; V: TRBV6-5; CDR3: CASSYGGAKGNTIYF; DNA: TGTGCCAGCAGTTACGGGGGCGCGAAGGGAAACACCATATATTTT
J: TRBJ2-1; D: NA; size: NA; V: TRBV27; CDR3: CASSYAANNEQFF; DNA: TGTGCCAGCAGTTACGCGGCCAACAATGAGCAGTTCTTC
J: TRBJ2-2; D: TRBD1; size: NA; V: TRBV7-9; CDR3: CASSTGGWVGELFF; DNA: TGTGCCAGTTCCACAGGGGGCTGGGTCGGGGAGCTGTTTTTT
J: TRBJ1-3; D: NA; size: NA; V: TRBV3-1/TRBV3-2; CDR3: CASSQTGRNTIYF; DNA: TGTGCCAGCAGCCAAACAGGGAGAAACACCATATATTTT
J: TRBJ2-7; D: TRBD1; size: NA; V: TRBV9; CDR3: CASSVVRDSTSYEQYF; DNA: TGTGCCAGCAGCGTTGTCCGGGACAGTACCTCCTACGAGCAGTACTTC
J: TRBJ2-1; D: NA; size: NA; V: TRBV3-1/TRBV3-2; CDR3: CASSQDTGTHNEQFF; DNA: TGTGCCAGCAGCCAAGATACAGGGACCCACAATGAGCAGTTCTTC
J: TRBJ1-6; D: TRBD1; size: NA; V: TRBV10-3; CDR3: CAISTTGDNSPLHF; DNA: TGTGCCATCAGTACGACAGGGGATAATTCACCCCTCCACTTT
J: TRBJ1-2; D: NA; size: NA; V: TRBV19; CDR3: CASSQKTSRTNYGYTF; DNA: TGTGCCAGTAGTCAGAAGACTTCTCGTACTAACTATGGCTACACCTTC
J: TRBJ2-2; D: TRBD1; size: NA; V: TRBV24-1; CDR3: CATSDRTQGAGELFF; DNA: TGTGCCACCAGTGACCGAACACAGGGGGCCGGGGAGCTGTTTTTT